Presented here are 16 T cell receptor beta chains from one specimen sequenced in a study of shared clonotypes between healthy human individuals. Using immunoSEQ multiplex PCR, the repertoire was profiled, and TCRdb retains in-frame clones only, with some absent. This table has 1.5 million to 2.5 million clones, about 95% appearing once. It was CD45RO-negative cells, positively selected for CCR7, that made up naive CD8 cells, with terminally differentiated effector memory CD45RA+ cells excluded. The sample was naive CD8+ T cells sorted from blood. Source of these receptors: a man aged 18 to 29 in good health.

V and J are TRBV19 and TRBJ2-7, with D possibly matching TRBD1 (5 bases). CDR1 is LNHDA, CDR2 SQIVND, per germline (reference sequence). The germline V and J ends were trimmed by 0 bases and 3 bases, with 12 bases remaining between them. The CDR3 extends over 15 amino acids. CDR3 nucleotides: TGTGCCAGTAGTATAGATAGGGGAAACTACTACGAGCAGTACTTC. It translates to CASSIDRGNYYEQYF.

This clone was found once. As DNA, the CDR3 is TGTGCCAGCACCCCTAAGGAGCGGCCAGATACGCAGTATTTT. Translation gives CASTPKERPDTQYF. The chain uses TRBV6-5 and TRBJ2-3, with D possibly matching TRBD2 (5 bases). V lost 7 bases to trimming and J lost 4 bases, with 15 bases between them. The length of the CDR3 is 14 residues. Germline V gene data show CDR1 as MNHEY and CDR2 as SVGAGI.

The J gene is TRBJ2-7, the V gene TRBV11-2; 8 bases line up with TRBD2. The CDR3 length is 15 residues. The ends lost 5 bases at V and 6 bases at J; junction bases unmatched: 12. Germline V gene data show CDR1 as SGHAT and CDR2 as FQNNGV. The CDR3, as DNA: TGTGCCAGCAGCCCGGGACTAGTGAGTCTCGGCGAGCAGTACTTC. Encoded protein: CASSPGLVSLGEQYF.

The chain combines TRBV6-6 with TRBJ1-5; D perhaps matches TRBD1 (6 bases). Trimming pared 3 bases from V and 7 bases from J, leaving 13 bases between. This CDR3 contains 14 residues. Looked up from germline, CDR1 is MNHNY and CDR2 is SVGAGI (reference sequence). CDR3 coding DNA: TGTGCCAGCAGTTATCCAGGGGACGGGCAGCCCCAGCATTTT. Its protein is CASSYPGDGQPQHF.

The V call is TRBV5-1, the J call TRBJ1-1, with D unresolved. Germline CDR1 SGHRS, CDR2 YFSETQ. The V and J ends lost 1 base and 4 bases respectively, with 11 bases between them. The CDR3 is 14 residues long. The CDR3 sequence: CASSLRGEPTEAFF. CDR3 DNA: TGCGCCAGCAGCTTGCGGGGTGAGCCCACTGAAGCTTTCTTT.

The chain recombines TRBV6-4 with TRBJ1-1; D is undetermined. Trimming pared 0 bases from V and 0 bases from J, leaving 14 bases between. The CDR3 runs 17 residues. Germline-derived CDR1 and CDR2 are MRHNA and SNTAGT. As DNA, the CDR3 is TGTGCCAGCAGTGACTCACTGGGGAGGAGGATGAACACTGAAGCTTTCTTT. Translating it yields CASSDSLGRRMNTEAFF.

This chain joins TRBV6-5 and TRBJ1-5, with D maybe TRBD1 (6 bases). The germline CDR1 and CDR2 sequences are MNHEY and SVGAGI. Trimming left V 5 bases short and J 2 bases short, with 13 bases between. The CDR3 covers 15 residues. In DNA form, the CDR3 reads TGTGCCAGCAGTATCGGGGGCACGGGCAATCAGCCCCAGCATTTT. Residues: CASSIGGTGNQPQHF.

In its sample, this clone was seen a few times. The rearrangement links TRBV5-1 to TRBJ2-7; 9 nucleotides line up with TRBD1. The CDR3 is 13 amino acids. V gave up 4 bases and J gave up 5 bases; unmatched junction bases: 4. Germline CDR1 reads SGHRS; CDR2 reads YFSETQ. The CDR3 loop reads CASSPGTGNEQYF. The CDR3 coding sequence is TGCGCCAGCAGCCCCGGGACAGGGAACGAGCAGTACTTC.

This sequence joins TRBV4-1 and TRBJ2-3; D call uncertain. Germline CDR1 MGHRA, CDR2 YSYEKL. The germline V and J ends were trimmed by 2 bases and 4 bases, with 4 bases remaining between them. This CDR3 contains 12 residues. The CDR3: CASSQTADTQYF. DNA of the CDR3: TGCGCCAGCAGCCAAACAGCAGATACGCAGTATTTT.

With respect to this clone: Other nucleotide sequences in the sample specify the same CDR3. The genes are TRBV6-1 and TRBJ1-4; D ambiguous. Germline V lookup: CDR1 MNHNS, CDR2 SASEGT. The CDR3 totals 15 residues. The V end lost 0 bases, the J end lost 0 bases, and 5 bases lay between the germline ends. The CDR3 sequence is CASSEAGATNEKLFF. The CDR3 nucleotides read TGTGCCAGCAGTGAAGCCGGAGCAACTAATGAAAAACTGTTTTTT.

CDR3 DNA: TGCGCCAGCAGTGAGATCCAGGGCACAGAGACCCAGTACTTC. Translated: CASSEIQGTETQYF. The rearrangement joins TRBV10-2 to TRBJ2-5, with D possibly matching TRBD1 (5 bases). Trimming cost V 2 bases and J 4 bases, with 11 bases left between them. CDR1 is WSHSY, CDR2 SAAADI, per germline. The CDR3 runs 14 residues.

The chain combines TRBV5-4 with TRBJ1-1, with D possibly being TRBD1 (6 bases). CDR1 and CDR2 (germline): SGHNT, YYREEE (reference sequence). This CDR3 contains 14 residues. Trimming stripped 0 bases from V and 5 bases from J, with 11 bases between. CDR3 nucleotide sequence: TGTGCCAGCAGCTTGGAAGGGGGATGGACTGAAGCTTTCTTT. Translated: CASSLEGGWTEAFF.

This rearrangement joins TRBV27 to TRBJ2-7; D possibly corresponds to TRBD1 (6 bases). There are 16 residues in the CDR3. In germline, CDR1 is MNHEY, CDR2 SMNVEV (reference sequence). The V and J ends lost 6 bases and 2 bases respectively, with 20 bases between them. CDR3 in amino acids: CASSHSAGARTYEQYF. The CDR3 coding sequence is TGTGCCAGCAGCCATTCCGCAGGGGCTAGGACCTACGAGCAGTACTTC.

This rearrangement joins TRBV4-3 to TRBJ1-1; 7 bases are a match to TRBD1. With 0 bases clipped from V and 5 bases from J, the junction kept 12 bases outside the gene matches. Germline-derived CDR1 and CDR2 are LGHNA and YSLEER. The CDR3 is 17 residues long. The CDR3 nucleotides are TGCGCCAGCAGCCAAGATCGTCGTGAGGGGGCAGTAACTGAAGCTTTCTTT. It translates to CASSQDRREGAVTEAFF.

V is TRBV5-6 and J is TRBJ1-2; 7 bases line up with TRBD1. The ends lost 4 bases at V and 3 bases at J; junction bases unmatched: 9. This CDR3 spans 15 amino acids. Per germline, CDR1 SGHDT and CDR2 YYEEEE. This CDR3 reads CASSGGEGAYYGYTF. The CDR3 DNA reads TGTGCCAGCAGCGGTGGTGAGGGGGCCTACTATGGCTACACCTTC.

The CDR3, as DNA: TGTGCCAGCAGCTTAGTGACAGAGGCAGATACGCAGTATTTT. It codes for CASSLVTEADTQYF. The chain is built from TRBV7-9 and TRBJ2-3; possibly TRBD1 for D (5 bases). V was pared by 1 base and J by 4 bases, with 9 bases between. The CDR3 totals 14 residues. Germline V gene sequence: CDR1 SEHNR, CDR2 FQNEAQ (reference sequence).